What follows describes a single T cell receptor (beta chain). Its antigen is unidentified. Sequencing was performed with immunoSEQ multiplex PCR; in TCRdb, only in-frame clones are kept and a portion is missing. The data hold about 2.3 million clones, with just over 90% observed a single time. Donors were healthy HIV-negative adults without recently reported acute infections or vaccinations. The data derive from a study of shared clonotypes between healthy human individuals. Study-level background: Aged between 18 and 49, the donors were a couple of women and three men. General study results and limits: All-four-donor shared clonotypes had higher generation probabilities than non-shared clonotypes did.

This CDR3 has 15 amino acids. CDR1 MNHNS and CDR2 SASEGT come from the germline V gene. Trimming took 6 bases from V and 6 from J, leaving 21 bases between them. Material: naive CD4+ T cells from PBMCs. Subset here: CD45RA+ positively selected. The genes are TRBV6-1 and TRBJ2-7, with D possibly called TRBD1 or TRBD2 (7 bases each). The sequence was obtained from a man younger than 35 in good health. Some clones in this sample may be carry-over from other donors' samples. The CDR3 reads CASRGGDSLSVEQYF. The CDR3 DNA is TGTGCCAGCAGGGGGGGGGACAGTCTATCGGTCGAGCAGTACTTC.